The 20 T cell receptor beta chains reported below all come from one sample, sequenced in a study of PD-L1 blockade in urothelial cancer. Time point here: pretreatment peripheral blood. This table comes from immunoSEQ multiplex PCR, and its TCRdb copy is limited to in-frame clones, with some not included. This table has about 49,000 clones, 70% to 80% appearing once. The starting material was PBMCs, obtained around atezolizumab (anti-PD-L1) treatment. These receptors all come from a man between 65 and 85 years old with urothelial cancer.

The chain employs TRBV27 and TRBJ2-2, with 8 bases lining up with TRBD1. Germline-derived CDR1 and CDR2 are MNHEY and SMNVEV (reference sequence). With 9 bases clipped from V and 3 bases from J, the junction kept 9 bases outside the gene matches. The CDR3 contains 15 residues. CDR3 nucleotide sequence: TGTGCCAGTACGACAGGGGTGAAGGACACCGGGGAGCTGTTTTTT. Encoded protein: CASTTGVKDTGELFF.

The V gene is TRBV5-1, the J gene TRBJ2-7; tentatively, D is TRBD1 (5 bases). Germline loops: CDR1 SGHRS, CDR2 YFSETQ. Between the trimmed V and J ends, which lost 5 bases and 6 bases, there was a span of 15 bases. The CDR3 consists of 13 residues. The DNA of the CDR3 is TGCGCCAGCAGGCAGGGAATGGGGCCCGAGCAGTACTTC. Its translation: CASRQGMGPEQYF.

The chain carries TRBV28 and TRBJ1-2; TRBD1 matches at 9 bases. Germline assignment: CDR1 MDHEN and CDR2 SYDVKM. Losses at the gene ends were 5 bases for V and 0 bases for J; bases not matched to a gene: 16. The CDR3 is 19 residues long. CDR3 nucleotide sequence: TGTGCCAGCAGTCCCTACTGGGGGGGACAGGGCCGGTCTAACTATGGCTACACCTTC. This translates into CASSPYWGGQGRSNYGYTF.

This rearrangement joins TRBV5-1 to TRBJ2-7; 7 bases fit TRBD2. This CDR3 contains 13 residues. The ends lost 2 bases at V and 6 bases at J; junction bases unmatched: 5. Germline CDR1 is SGHRS and CDR2 is YFSETQ. The CDR3 nucleotides read TGCGCCAGCAGCTTAGCGGGAACCGGCGAGCAGTACTTC. It codes for CASSLAGTGEQYF.

This clone was seen once. The genes are TRBV29-1 and TRBJ1-1; no clear D. Trimming removed 6 bases at V and 3 bases at J, with 11 bases between. The CDR3 is 12 residues long. Germline V gene data show CDR1 as SQVTM and CDR2 as ANQGSEA. The CDR3 loop reads CSVKPSDTEAFF. CDR3 DNA: TGCAGCGTCAAACCATCGGACACTGAAGCTTTCTTT.

The chain links TRBV11-2 to TRBJ2-3; TRBD2 aligns across 13 bases. Germline-derived CDR1 and CDR2 are SGHAT and FQNNGV. The CDR3 spans 15 residues. Germline trimming cut 5 bases from V and 7 bases from J; bases unmatched to any gene: 6. CDR3 DNA sequence: TGTGCCAGCAGCCCCCGGACTAGCGGGAGATATACGCAGTATTTT. Encoded protein: CASSPRTSGRYTQYF.

This clone has more than one count but fewer than ten. This chain joins TRBV27 and TRBJ1-1, with 10 bases aligning to TRBD1. J was trimmed by 7 bases and V by 4 bases; bases with no gene match: 0. This CDR3 has 12 residues. The germline gives CDR1 MNHEY, CDR2 SMNVEV (reference sequence). The CDR3 here is CASSWDRGEAFF. CDR3 DNA: TGTGCCAGCAGTTGGGACAGGGGTGAAGCTTTCTTT.

This clone has a count of ten or more. The chain links TRBV5-6 to TRBJ1-2; TRBD1 is a possible D gene (6 bases). The CDR3 has 16 residues. Germline V gene sequence: CDR1 SGHDT, CDR2 YYEEEE. Trimming removed 3 bases from V and 5 bases from J, with 20 bases in between. CDR3 residues: CASSSGHYALGYGYTF. DNA for the CDR3: TGTGCCAGCAGCTCGGGACACTATGCGCTCGGGTATGGCTACACCTTC. The full variable domain, rest sourced from reference TRBV5-6 and TRBJ1-2, is DAGVTQSPTHLIKTRGQQVTLRCSPKSGHDTVSWYQQALGQGPQFIFQYYEEEERQRGNFPDRFSGHQFPNYSSELNVNALLLGDSALYLCASSSGHYALGYGYTFGSGTRLTVV.

The chain links TRBV6-5 to TRBJ2-1, with 12 bases matching TRBD2. CDR3 size: 15 residues. Germline V gives CDR1 MNHEY, CDR2 SVGAGI. V shed 6 bases, J shed 5 bases, and the junction held 5 bases outside the gene matches. This CDR3 is CASRGLAGGDNEQFF. In DNA form, the CDR3 reads TGTGCCAGCAGAGGCCTAGCGGGAGGGGACAATGAGCAGTTCTTC.

The V call is TRBV28, the J call TRBJ2-6, with 9 bases aligning to TRBD1. V shed 2 bases, J shed 2 bases, and the junction held 7 bases outside the gene matches. Germline V gene sequence: CDR1 MDHEN, CDR2 SYDVKM. This CDR3 contains 18 residues. The CDR3 sequence: CASSLSGTGKAGANVLTF. CDR3 nucleotide sequence: TGTGCCAGCAGTTTAAGTGGGACAGGGAAAGCTGGGGCCAACGTCCTGACTTTC.

V usage is TRBV7-9 and J usage is TRBJ2-5, with 8 bases identical to TRBD1. Germline V gene lookup returns CDR1 SEHNR and CDR2 FQNEAQ (reference sequence). The ends lost 5 bases at V and 5 bases at J; junction bases unmatched: 4. CDR3 length: 13 amino acids. The CDR3 sequence: CASSRGQGETQYF. The CDR3 nucleotides read TGTGCCAGCAGCAGAGGACAGGGTGAGACCCAGTACTTC.

Only one count was recorded for this clone. CDR3 DNA: TGTGCCATCCGGGACAGGGGGAGCGATACGCAGTATTTT. Translated, it gives CAIRDRGSDTQYF. The chain has TRBV27 and TRBJ2-3, with 11 bases aligning to TRBD1. V shed 10 bases and J 6 bases; nucleotides not matched to a gene: 6. From germline, CDR1 is MNHEY and CDR2 SMNVEV (reference sequence). The CDR3 spans 13 residues.

Here the CDR3 DNA reads TGTGCCTGGACGGAAGGTAGCGGGAGATGGAGCCACAATGAGCAGTTCTTC. Translating it yields CAWTEGSGRWSHNEQFF. This chain connects TRBV30 to TRBJ2-1; 9 nucleotides agree with TRBD2. Germline V lookup: CDR1 GTSNPN, CDR2 SVGIG (reference sequence). The V gene end was trimmed by 4 bases and the J gene end by 5 bases; junction bases not matched to a gene: 15. This CDR3 region has 17 residues.

The chain joins TRBV5-5 to TRBJ1-2; D ambiguous. The CDR3 runs 13 residues. The V gene's germline CDR1 is SGHKS and CDR2 YYEKEE (reference sequence). V was cut by 1 base and J by 2 bases, with 6 bases left in between. CDR3 sequence (DNA): TGTGCCAGCAGCTTGCCCCAGAACTATGGCTACACCTTC. Translating gives CASSLPQNYGYTF.

The chain uses TRBV5-4 and TRBJ1-1, with D possibly matching TRBD1 (5 bases). Looked up from germline, CDR1 is SGHNT and CDR2 is YYREEE (reference sequence). V lost 4 bases, J lost 1 base, and 14 bases lay in between. This CDR3 has 15 residues. As DNA, the CDR3 is TGTGCCAGCAGCGCAGGGTCCCAGTGGAACACTGAAGCTTTCTTT. It specifies CASSAGSQWNTEAFF. The full variable domain, completed using reference TRBV5-4 and TRBJ1-1, is ETGVTQSPTHLIKTRGQQVTLRCSSQSGHNTVSWYQQALGQGPQFIFQYYREEENGRGNFPPRFSGLQFPNYSSELNVNALELDDSALYLCASSAGSQWNTEAFFGQGTRLTVV.

The CDR3 coding sequence is TGTGCCATCGGAATGGGGGGGGACGACACCGGGGAGCTGTTTTTT. Protein sequence: CAIGMGGDDTGELFF. This chain joins TRBV10-3 and TRBJ2-2; 7 bases align to TRBD2. Trimming cost V 8 bases and J 3 bases; bases outside gene matches: 9. Germline CDR1 ENHRY, CDR2 SYGVKD. This CDR3 is built from 15 residues.

This clone has only one observation. The chain couples TRBV10-1 to TRBJ1-2; the match to TRBD1 covers 9 bases. This CDR3 comprises 13 residues. Trimming removed 2 bases from V and 7 bases from J; junction bases left unmatched: 2. Germline loops: CDR1 WNHNN, CDR2 SYGVQD (reference sequence). The CDR3 sequence is CASSETGQGGYTF. The CDR3 bases are TGCGCCAGCAGTGAGACGGGACAGGGTGGCTACACCTTC.

This chain joins TRBV28 and TRBJ1-5; 7 nucleotides agree with TRBD1. From germline, CDR1 is MDHEN and CDR2 SYDVKM. The CDR3 runs to 15 residues. The V and J ends lost 4 bases and 3 bases, in that order; junction bases with no gene match: 6. CDR3 sequence reads: CASSSGTALNQPQHF. CDR3 nucleotide sequence: TGTGCCAGCAGTTCCGGGACAGCCCTCAATCAGCCCCAGCATTTT.

This clone was seen many times. J is TRBJ1-1 and V is TRBV6-1, with D unresolved. Germline V CDR1 and CDR2: MNHNS, SASEGT. This CDR3 contains 15 residues. The ends were cut back, 0 bases at V and 0 bases at J, with 8 bases in the middle. CDR3 sequence: CASSEAEQLNTEAFF. The CDR3 DNA sequence: TGTGCCAGCAGTGAAGCGGAACAGCTGAACACTGAAGCTTTCTTT.

V gene TRBV5-5 combines with J gene TRBJ1-5; maybe TRBD1 (5 bases). This CDR3 spans 15 amino acids. Germline assignment: CDR1 SGHKS and CDR2 YYEKEE (reference sequence). With 5 bases removed from V and 4 bases from J, the gap between germline ends came to 16 bases. Here the CDR3 reads CASRRGDGGNQPQHF. The CDR3 nucleotides are TGTGCCAGCAGGCGAGGGGACGGGGGTAATCAGCCCCAGCATTTT.